The T cell receptor beta chain under discussion was sequenced for a study of CD8 T cells in ankylosing spondylitis. Study conclusions and caveats: Typical of ankylosing spondylitis blood, it appeared, was a TCR beta motif of several highly homologous variants. Researchers reportedly found disease-linked clones significantly enriched in matched ankylosing spondylitis synovial fluid.

CDR1 and CDR2 from the germline V gene are SGHTA and FQGNSA. The CDR3 has 11 amino acids. V was shortened by 10 bases and J by 14 bases, with 19 bases between the two germline ends. Points on this clonotype: No antigen is known for it.

TCR beta libraries were made by quantitative 5'-RACE with molecular barcodes. TCRdb used MiXCR to reprocess the 5' RACE reads, holding one entry per CDR3 protein. The sample lists 250,000 to 350,000 distinct CDR3 sequences, around 19% occurring once. The sequence derives from a male donor with ankylosing spondylitis or in good health (not recorded which). The sample consisted of blood, either unsorted or a sorted T cell fraction (not recorded which). The chain employs TRBV7-2 and TRBJ2-3; tentative D call: TRBD2 (6 bases). CDR3 nucleotides: TGTGCCATTGGGGAGGCGCCCCTGGGGTATTTT. It specifies CAIGEAPLGYF.